The text below deals with one TCR beta chain. Source study methods: Estimation of nucleated cell counts was performed using reference gene primer amplification. Clones were read by immunoSEQ multiplex PCR, and TCRdb kept only the in-frame ones, dropping some. Clonal size and the V and J genes are those of that table, whereas D and trimming came from the DNA. The profile shows fewer than 90,000 clones, approximately 85% of them singletons. This CDR3 is 13 amino acids long. V was shortened by 5 bases and J by 3 bases, with 11 bases between the two germline ends. CDR1 is MNHEY, CDR2 SVGAGI, per germline. These data are taken from a study of blood T cell repertoires in COVID-19. Study summary: T cells, B-cell-depleted T cells, or PBMCs provided the cDNA or gDNA that served as material.

This receptor was taken from a man between 65 and 85 years old with acute or convalescent COVID-19. The sample consisted of peripheral blood. The rearrangement uses TRBV6-5 and TRBJ2-7, with TRBD1 as a possible D gene (6 bases). CDR3 amino acids: CASSRQALYEQYF. DNA for the CDR3: TGTGCCAGCAGTAGACAGGCGCTCTACGAGCAGTACTTC.